These 5 T cell receptor beta chains were sequenced from one sample in a study of naive and memory T cell subsets. Study-level results: Naive repertoires, especially CD8, held a few larger clonotypes, possibly memory cells re-expressing CD45RA.

The antigens these receptors bind are not known. The beta constant-region primer was an equimolar mix of two oligonucleotides covering TRBC1 and TRBC2. Nested alpha and beta constant-region primers with the SP2 primer drove four PCR rounds on ligated cDNA. TCRdb reprocessed the UMI-ligation and nested PCR reads via MiXCR and lists one record per CDR3 protein. This table holds 85,000 to 130,000 distinct CDR3 sequences, about 14% found once. Material for sequencing was naive CD8+ T cells from blood. These receptor sequences come from a human donor in good health.

This clonotype has only a few counts. V usage is TRBV14 and J usage is TRBJ2-7; TRBD1 might be the D (5 bases). The germline CDR1 and CDR2 sequences are SGHDN and FVKESK. The length of the CDR3 is 11 residues. Deletions cut 2 bases from V and 7 bases from J, with 6 bases between. The CDR3 region is CASSQQGEQYF. CDR3 nucleotide sequence: TGTGCCAGCAGCCAACAGGGTGAGCAGTACTTC.

The rearrangement uses TRBV5-4 and TRBJ2-5, with D tentatively TRBD1 (6 bases). CDR3 length: 13 amino acids. Germline V gives CDR1 SGHNT, CDR2 YYREEE (reference sequence). The V end was cut by 6 bases, the J end by 1 base, with 10 bases between. CDR3 loop: CASTTDSQETQYF. The CDR3 bases are TGTGCCAGCACCACGGACAGCCAAGAGACCCAGTACTTC.

This clonotype was found a few times. The CDR3 protein is CASTPTLGFGDNEQFF. The CDR3 DNA is TGTGCCAGCACCCCCACGTTGGGGTTTGGGGACAATGAGCAGTTCTTC. The rearrangement uses TRBV7-9 and TRBJ2-1; D call uncertain. Trimming took off 7 bases at V and 5 bases at J, with 21 bases between the two ends. This CDR3 has 16 amino acids. Germline lookup yields CDR1 SEHNR and CDR2 FQNEAQ (reference sequence).

This clonotype was observed a handful of times. V is TRBV25-1 and J is TRBJ1-1, with no clear D. Germline CDR1 is MGHDK and CDR2 is SYGVNS. Between the trimmed V and J ends, which lost 2 bases and 11 bases, there was a span of 15 bases. The CDR3 contains 13 residues. DNA for the CDR3: TGTGCCAGCAGTGAAGACCGCAGTAGATACGCTTTCTTT. It codes for CASSEDRSRYAFF.

The chain links TRBV7-9 to TRBJ1-4; 7 nucleotides agree with TRBD1. The CDR3 spans 12 residues. V lost 8 bases and J lost 8; bases outside the gene matches: 5. Per germline, CDR1 SEHNR and CDR2 FQNEAQ (reference sequence). In nucleotides, the CDR3 is TGTGCCAGCCGGCGGGACAGCGAAAAACTGTTTTTT. As protein: CASRRDSEKLFF.